Sequencing of this TCR beta chain was carried out in a study of blood T cells in healthy people across ages. On the study more broadly: T cells yielded about one barcoded beta molecule per two cells through template switching.

Sample-barcoded 5' priming and a J-beta primer mix drove a second PCR of roughly 6 to 12 cycles. TCRdb independently ran MiXCR on the 5' RACE reads; one entry per CDR3 protein. The sample lists 850,000 or so distinct CDR3 sequences; more than 25% were seen once. Germline V CDR1 and CDR2: MNHEY, SVGAGI. This CDR3 region has 13 residues. V lost 8 bases to trimming and J lost 7 bases, with 17 bases between them. About this clonotype itself: Possible read error: a much larger clone is one base away.

Material for sequencing was blood. The V call is TRBV6-5, the J call TRBJ1-2, with D perhaps matching TRBD1 (6 bases). The TCR was taken from a woman older than 75 in good health. The CDR3 DNA sequence: TGTGCCAGCGGGGGCGGGGGCGAAAGTGGCTACACCTTC. Translation: CASGGGGESGYTF.